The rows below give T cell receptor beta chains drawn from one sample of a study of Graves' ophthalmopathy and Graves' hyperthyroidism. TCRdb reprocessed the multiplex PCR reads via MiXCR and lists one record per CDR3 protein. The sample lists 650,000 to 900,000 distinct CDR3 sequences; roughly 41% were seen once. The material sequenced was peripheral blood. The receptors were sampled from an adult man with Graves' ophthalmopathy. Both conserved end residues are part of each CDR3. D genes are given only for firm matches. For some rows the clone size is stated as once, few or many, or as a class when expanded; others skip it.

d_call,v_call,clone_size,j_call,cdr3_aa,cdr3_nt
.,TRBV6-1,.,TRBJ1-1,CASTITGLNTEAFF,TGTGCCAGCACCATAACAGGACTGAACACTGAAGCTTTCTTT
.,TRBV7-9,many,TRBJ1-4,CASSQLGGANEKLFF,TGTGCCAGCAGCCAGCTGGGGGGAGCTAATGAAAAACTGTTTTTT
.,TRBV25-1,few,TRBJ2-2,CASILSSGELFF,TGTGCCAGCATCCTATCCTCCGGGGAGCTGTTTTTT
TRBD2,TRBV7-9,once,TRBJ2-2,CASSVGGRGKMNTGELFF,TGTGCCAGCAGCGTTGGGGGGAGGGGAAAAATGAACACCGGGGAGCTGTTTTTT
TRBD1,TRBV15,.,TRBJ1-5,CGTGYTGNQPQHF,TGTGGGACAGGGTATACGGGCAATCAGCCCCAGCATTTT
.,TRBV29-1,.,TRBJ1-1,CSLGLGAGDTEAFF,TGCAGCTTAGGGTTAGGGGCAGGGGACACTGAAGCTTTCTTT
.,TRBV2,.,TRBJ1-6,CASILQGGSYNSPLHF,TGTGCCAGCATACTTCAAGGAGGCTCCTATAATTCACCCCTCCACTTT
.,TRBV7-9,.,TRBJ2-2,CASAPSLGQNTGELFF,TGTGCCAGCGCTCCGTCACTGGGCCAGAACACCGGGGAGCTGTTTTTT
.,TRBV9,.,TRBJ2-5,CASSQGPRAGQETQYF,TGCGCCAGCAGCCAAGGGCCCAGGGCAGGGCAAGAGACCCAGTACTTC
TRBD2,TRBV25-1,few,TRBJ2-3,CASSELSGESSDTQYF,TGTGCCAGCAGTGAACTTAGCGGGGAGTCATCTGATACGCAGTATTTT
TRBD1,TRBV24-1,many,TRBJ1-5,CASSPGGGNQPQHF,TGTGCCAGCAGCCCAGGGGGAGGCAATCAGCCCCAGCATTTT